The rows below give T cell receptor beta chains drawn from one sample of a study of monozygotic twins with inflammatory bowel disease. TCRdb re-analyzed the 5' RACE reads; it lists each CDR3 protein once, without DNA. The sample holds around 140,000 distinct CDR3 sequences. Sequencing was carried out using blood. All receptors come from a human donor with ulcerative colitis or Crohn's disease, or a healthy co-twin of an affected twin (not recorded which). Each CDR3 is given with its conserved first and last residue.

j_call: TRBJ2-5; v_call: TRBV6-2/TRBV6-3; cdr3_aa: CASSFGGTVGTQYF
j_call: TRBJ1-6; v_call: TRBV20-1; cdr3_aa: CSAIAPAEGSPLHF
j_call: TRBJ2-1; v_call: TRBV10-3; cdr3_aa: CAISESMLQLGGNEQFF
j_call: TRBJ2-5; v_call: TRBV18; cdr3_aa: CASQTATGTQYF
j_call: TRBJ2-5; v_call: TRBV5-1; cdr3_aa: CASAEQGAQETQYF
j_call: TRBJ2-5; v_call: TRBV20-1; cdr3_aa: CSARTQGGQETQYF
j_call: TRBJ2-3; v_call: TRBV7-2; cdr3_aa: CASSLVGTPQYF
j_call: TRBJ2-4; v_call: TRBV2; cdr3_aa: CASSTGQGDDIQYF
j_call: TRBJ2-7; v_call: TRBV7-3; cdr3_aa: CASSPGTGVPYEQYF
j_call: TRBJ1-1; v_call: TRBV4-1; cdr3_aa: CASSQDGGGNTEAFF
j_call: TRBJ1-1; v_call: TRBV6-5; cdr3_aa: CASSYRTFAQGRNTEAFF
j_call: TRBJ2-1; v_call: TRBV6-5; cdr3_aa: CASSYSILPNEQFF
j_call: TRBJ2-2; v_call: TRBV12-3/TRBV12-4; cdr3_aa: CASRRGTGYSGELFF
j_call: TRBJ2-3; v_call: TRBV7-8; cdr3_aa: CASSTLAGGPGKTDTQYF
j_call: TRBJ1-6; v_call: TRBV10-2; cdr3_aa: CASSDTGNSPLHF
j_call: TRBJ2-1; v_call: TRBV5-1; cdr3_aa: CASSSGTGPYNEQFF
j_call: TRBJ2-3; v_call: TRBV6-2/TRBV6-3; cdr3_aa: CASIHTPDSYTQYF
j_call: TRBJ2-3; v_call: TRBV4-3; cdr3_aa: CASSQDRSAVTDTQYF
j_call: TRBJ2-3; v_call: TRBV20-1; cdr3_aa: CSARVAGGPDTQYF
j_call: TRBJ2-2; v_call: TRBV19; cdr3_aa: CASSRQGATGELFF
j_call: TRBJ1-5; v_call: TRBV28; cdr3_aa: CASSRGGSQPQHF
j_call: TRBJ1-5; v_call: TRBV5-6; cdr3_aa: CASSLRGAGQPQHF
j_call: TRBJ1-2; v_call: TRBV7-2; cdr3_aa: CASSFVTPSRRWDNTF